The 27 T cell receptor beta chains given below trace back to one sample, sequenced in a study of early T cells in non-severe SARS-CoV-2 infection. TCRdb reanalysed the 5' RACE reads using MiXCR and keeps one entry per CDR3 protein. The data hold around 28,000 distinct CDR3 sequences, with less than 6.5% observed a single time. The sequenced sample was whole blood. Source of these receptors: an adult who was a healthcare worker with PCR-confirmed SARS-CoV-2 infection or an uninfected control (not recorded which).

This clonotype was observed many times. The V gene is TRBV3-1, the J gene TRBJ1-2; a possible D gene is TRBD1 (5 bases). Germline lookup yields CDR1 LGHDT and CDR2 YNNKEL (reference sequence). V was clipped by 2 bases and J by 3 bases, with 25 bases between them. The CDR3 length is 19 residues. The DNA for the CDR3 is TGTGCCAGCAGCCAAAGGCTTGGGGTACGAGGGGCCTACTACTATGGCTACACCTTC. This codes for CASSQRLGVRGAYYYGYTF.

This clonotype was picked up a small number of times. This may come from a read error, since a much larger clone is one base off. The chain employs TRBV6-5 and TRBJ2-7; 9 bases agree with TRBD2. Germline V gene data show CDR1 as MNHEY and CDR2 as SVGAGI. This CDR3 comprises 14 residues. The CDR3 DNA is TGTGTCAGCAGTGCGAGGATAGCGGGAGTCGAGCAGTACTTC. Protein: CVSSARIAGVEQYF.

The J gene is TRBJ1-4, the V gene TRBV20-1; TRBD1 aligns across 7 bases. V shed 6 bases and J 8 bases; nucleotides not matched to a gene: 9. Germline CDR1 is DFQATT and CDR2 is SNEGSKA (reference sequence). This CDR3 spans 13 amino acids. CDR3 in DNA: TGCAGTGCCTACCGGACAGGCGTCGAAAAACTGTTTTTT. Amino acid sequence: CSAYRTGVEKLFF.

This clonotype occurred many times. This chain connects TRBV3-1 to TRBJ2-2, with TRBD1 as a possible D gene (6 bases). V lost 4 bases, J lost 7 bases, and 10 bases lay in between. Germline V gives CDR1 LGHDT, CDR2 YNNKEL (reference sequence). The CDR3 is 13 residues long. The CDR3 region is CASSPRGNGELFF. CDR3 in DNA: TGTGCCAGCAGCCCCAGGGGAAACGGGGAGCTGTTTTTT.

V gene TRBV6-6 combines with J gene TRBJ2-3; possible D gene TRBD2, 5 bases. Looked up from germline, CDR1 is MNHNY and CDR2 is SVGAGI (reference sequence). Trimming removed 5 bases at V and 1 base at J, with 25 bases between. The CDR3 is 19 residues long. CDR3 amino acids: CASSDTSLGREGGTDTQYF. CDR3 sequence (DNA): TGTGCCAGCAGTGACACCTCCCTCGGCCGGGAAGGCGGCACAGATACGCAGTATTTT.

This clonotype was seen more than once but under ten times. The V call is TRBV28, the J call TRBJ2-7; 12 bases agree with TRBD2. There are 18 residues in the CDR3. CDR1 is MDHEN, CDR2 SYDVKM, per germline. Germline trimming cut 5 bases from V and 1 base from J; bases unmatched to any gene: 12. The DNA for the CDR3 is TGTGCCAGCAGTCCATCCCGGACTAGCGGGATCCTTTCCTACGAGCAGTACTTC. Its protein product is CASSPSRTSGILSYEQYF.

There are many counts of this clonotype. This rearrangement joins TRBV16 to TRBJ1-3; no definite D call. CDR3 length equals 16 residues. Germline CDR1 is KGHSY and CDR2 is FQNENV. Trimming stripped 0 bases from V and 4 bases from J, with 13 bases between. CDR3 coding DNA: TGTGCCAGCAGCCAATCGGCGCCCCGACGGGGAAACACCATATATTTT. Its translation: CASSQSAPRRGNTIYF.

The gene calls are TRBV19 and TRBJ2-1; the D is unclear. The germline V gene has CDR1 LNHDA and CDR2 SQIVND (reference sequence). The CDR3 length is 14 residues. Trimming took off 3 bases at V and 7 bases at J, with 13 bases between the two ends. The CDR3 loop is CASSMGQAPNEQFF. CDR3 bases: TGTGCCAGTAGTATGGGCCAGGCGCCAAATGAGCAGTTCTTC.

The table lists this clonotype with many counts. The CDR3: CASSPDRGNQYF. CDR3 DNA sequence: TGTGCCAGCAGCCCAGACAGGGGAAACCAGTACTTC. V is TRBV7-7 and J is TRBJ2-5; 8 bases align to TRBD1. CDR3 length: 12 amino acids. The ends lost 5 bases at V and 10 bases at J; junction bases unmatched: 6. Germline V gives CDR1 SSHAT, CDR2 FNYEAQ (reference sequence).

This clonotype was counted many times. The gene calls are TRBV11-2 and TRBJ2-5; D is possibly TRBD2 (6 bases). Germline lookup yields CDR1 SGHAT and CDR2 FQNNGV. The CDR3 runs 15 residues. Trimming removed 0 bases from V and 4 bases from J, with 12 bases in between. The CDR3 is CASSLDEVRGETQYF. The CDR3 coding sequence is TGTGCCAGCAGCTTAGATGAGGTGCGGGGAGAGACCCAGTACTTC. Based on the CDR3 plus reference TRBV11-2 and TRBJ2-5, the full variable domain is EAGVAQSPRYKIIEKRQSVAFWCNPISGHATLYWYQQILGQGPKLLIQFQNNGVVDDSQLPKDRFSAERLKGVDSTLKIQPAKLEDSAVYLCASSLDEVRGETQYFGPGTRLLVL.

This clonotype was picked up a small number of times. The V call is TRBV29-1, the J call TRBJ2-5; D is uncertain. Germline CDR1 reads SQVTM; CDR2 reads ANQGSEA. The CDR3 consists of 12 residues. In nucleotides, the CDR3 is TGCAACTTCCAAGGGCCCCAAGAGACCCAGTACTTC. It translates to CNFQGPQETQYF.

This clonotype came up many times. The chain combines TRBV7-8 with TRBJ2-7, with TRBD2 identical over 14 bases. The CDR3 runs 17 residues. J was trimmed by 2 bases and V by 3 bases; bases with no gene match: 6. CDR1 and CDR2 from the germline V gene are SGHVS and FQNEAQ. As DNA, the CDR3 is TGTGCCAGCAGCTTCCCGACTAGCGGGAGGGAGACCTACGAGCAGTACTTC. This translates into CASSFPTSGRETYEQYF.

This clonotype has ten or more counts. The CDR3 DNA sequence: TGTGCCAGCAGTTTACCGGGACAGCGTACCTCTGGAAACACCATATATTTT. Translating it yields CASSLPGQRTSGNTIYF. This chain joins TRBV28 and TRBJ1-3; TRBD1 aligns across 7 bases. J gave up 0 bases and V 2 bases, and 7 bases lay outside the gene matches. This CDR3 is built from 17 residues. CDR1 and CDR2 from the germline V gene are MDHEN and SYDVKM.

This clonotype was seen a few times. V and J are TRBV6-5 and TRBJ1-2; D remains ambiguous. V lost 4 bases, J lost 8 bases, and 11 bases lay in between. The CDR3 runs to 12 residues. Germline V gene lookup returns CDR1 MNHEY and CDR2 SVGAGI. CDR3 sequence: CASSSISRGYTF. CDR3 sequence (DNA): TGTGCCAGCAGTTCAATCTCAAGAGGCTACACCTTC.

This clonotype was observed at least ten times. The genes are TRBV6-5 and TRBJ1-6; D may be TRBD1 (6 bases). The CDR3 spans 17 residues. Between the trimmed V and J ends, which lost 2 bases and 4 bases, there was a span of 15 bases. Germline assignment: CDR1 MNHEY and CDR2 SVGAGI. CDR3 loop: CASSYDRQAKYNSPLHF. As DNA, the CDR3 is TGTGCCAGCAGTTACGACAGACAGGCGAAATATAATTCACCCCTCCACTTT.

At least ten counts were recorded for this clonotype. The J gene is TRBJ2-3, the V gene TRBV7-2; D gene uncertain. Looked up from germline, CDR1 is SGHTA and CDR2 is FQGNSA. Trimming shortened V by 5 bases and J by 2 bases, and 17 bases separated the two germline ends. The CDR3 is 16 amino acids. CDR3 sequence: CASSPVKGIATDTQYF. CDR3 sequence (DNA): TGTGCCAGCAGCCCTGTTAAGGGAATTGCCACAGATACGCAGTATTTT.

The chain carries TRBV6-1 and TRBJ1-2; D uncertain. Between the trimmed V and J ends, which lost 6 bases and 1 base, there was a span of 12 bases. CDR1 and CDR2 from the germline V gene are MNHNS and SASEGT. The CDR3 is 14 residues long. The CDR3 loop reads CASRSKFSNYGYTF. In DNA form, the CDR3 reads TGTGCCAGCAGAAGCAAGTTTAGTAACTATGGCTACACCTTC.

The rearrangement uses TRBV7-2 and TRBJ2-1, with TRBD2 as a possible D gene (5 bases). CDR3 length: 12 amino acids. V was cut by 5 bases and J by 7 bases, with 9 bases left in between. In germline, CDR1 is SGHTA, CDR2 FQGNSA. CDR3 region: CASSLQRNEQFF. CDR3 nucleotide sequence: TGTGCCAGCAGCCTGCAGCGGAATGAGCAGTTCTTC.

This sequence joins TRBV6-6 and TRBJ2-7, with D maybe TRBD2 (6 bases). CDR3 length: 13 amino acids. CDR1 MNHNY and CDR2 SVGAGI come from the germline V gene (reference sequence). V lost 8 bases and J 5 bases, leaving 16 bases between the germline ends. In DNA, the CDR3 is TGTGCCAGCCGGGGGATCTCCCCTCACGAGCAGTACTTC. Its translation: CASRGISPHEQYF.

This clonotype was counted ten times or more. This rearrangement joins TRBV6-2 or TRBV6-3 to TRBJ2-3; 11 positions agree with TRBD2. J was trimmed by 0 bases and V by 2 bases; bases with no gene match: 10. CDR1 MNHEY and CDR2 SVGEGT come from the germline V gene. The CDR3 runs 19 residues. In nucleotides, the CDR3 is TGTGCCAGCAGTTACCCAACCGGGACTAGCGGTACTAGCACAGATACGCAGTATTTT. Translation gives CASSYPTGTSGTSTDTQYF.

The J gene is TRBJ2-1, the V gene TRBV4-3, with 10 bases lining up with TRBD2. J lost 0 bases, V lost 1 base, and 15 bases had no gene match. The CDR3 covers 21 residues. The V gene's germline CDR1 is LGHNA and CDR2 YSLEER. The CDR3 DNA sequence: TGCGCCAGCAGCCAAGTTCGATTAGCGGGAGGACTGTCGAGCTCCTACAATGAGCAGTTCTTC. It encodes CASSQVRLAGGLSSSYNEQFF.

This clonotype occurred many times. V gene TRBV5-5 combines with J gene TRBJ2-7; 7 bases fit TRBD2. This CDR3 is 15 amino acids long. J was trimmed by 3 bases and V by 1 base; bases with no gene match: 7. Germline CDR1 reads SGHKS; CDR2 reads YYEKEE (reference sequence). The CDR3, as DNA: TGTGCCAGCAGCTTGCCGGGGGGTGGCAGCTACGAGCAGTACTTC. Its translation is CASSLPGGGSYEQYF.

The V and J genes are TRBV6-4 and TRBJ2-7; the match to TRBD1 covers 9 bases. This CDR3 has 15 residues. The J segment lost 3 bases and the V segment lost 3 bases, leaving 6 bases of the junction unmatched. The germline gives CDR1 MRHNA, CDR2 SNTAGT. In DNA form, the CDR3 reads TGTGCCAGCAGTGAGGGGACAGGGCCTGACTACGAGCAGTACTTC. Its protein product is CASSEGTGPDYEQYF.

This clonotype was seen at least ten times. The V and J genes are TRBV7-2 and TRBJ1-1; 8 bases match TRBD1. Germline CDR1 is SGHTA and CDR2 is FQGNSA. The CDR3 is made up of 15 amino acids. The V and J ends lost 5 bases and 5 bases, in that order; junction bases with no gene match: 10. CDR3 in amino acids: CASSLARGQGTEAFF. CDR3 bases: TGTGCCAGCAGCCTCGCCAGGGGGCAGGGGACTGAAGCTTTCTTT.

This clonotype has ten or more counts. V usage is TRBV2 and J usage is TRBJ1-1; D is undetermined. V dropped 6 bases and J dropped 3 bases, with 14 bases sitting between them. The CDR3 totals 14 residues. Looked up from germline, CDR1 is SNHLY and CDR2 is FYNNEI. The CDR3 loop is CASRGGQADTEAFF. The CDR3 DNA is TGTGCCAGCAGGGGCGGGCAGGCCGACACTGAAGCTTTCTTT.

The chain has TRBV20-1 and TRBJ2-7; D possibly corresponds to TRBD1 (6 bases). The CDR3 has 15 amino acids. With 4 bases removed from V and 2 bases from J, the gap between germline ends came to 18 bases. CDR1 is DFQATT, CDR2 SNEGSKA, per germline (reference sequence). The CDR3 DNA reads TGCAGTGCTATTGACCGACAGGCGCTCGCCTACGAGCAGTACTTC. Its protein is CSAIDRQALAYEQYF.

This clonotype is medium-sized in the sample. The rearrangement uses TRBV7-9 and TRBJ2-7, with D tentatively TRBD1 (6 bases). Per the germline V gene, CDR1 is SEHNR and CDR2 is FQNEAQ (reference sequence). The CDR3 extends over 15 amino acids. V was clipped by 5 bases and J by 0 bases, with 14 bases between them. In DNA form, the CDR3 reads TGTGCCAGCAGCCGATCCCTGGGGGCCTCCTACGAGCAGTACTTC. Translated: CASSRSLGASYEQYF.